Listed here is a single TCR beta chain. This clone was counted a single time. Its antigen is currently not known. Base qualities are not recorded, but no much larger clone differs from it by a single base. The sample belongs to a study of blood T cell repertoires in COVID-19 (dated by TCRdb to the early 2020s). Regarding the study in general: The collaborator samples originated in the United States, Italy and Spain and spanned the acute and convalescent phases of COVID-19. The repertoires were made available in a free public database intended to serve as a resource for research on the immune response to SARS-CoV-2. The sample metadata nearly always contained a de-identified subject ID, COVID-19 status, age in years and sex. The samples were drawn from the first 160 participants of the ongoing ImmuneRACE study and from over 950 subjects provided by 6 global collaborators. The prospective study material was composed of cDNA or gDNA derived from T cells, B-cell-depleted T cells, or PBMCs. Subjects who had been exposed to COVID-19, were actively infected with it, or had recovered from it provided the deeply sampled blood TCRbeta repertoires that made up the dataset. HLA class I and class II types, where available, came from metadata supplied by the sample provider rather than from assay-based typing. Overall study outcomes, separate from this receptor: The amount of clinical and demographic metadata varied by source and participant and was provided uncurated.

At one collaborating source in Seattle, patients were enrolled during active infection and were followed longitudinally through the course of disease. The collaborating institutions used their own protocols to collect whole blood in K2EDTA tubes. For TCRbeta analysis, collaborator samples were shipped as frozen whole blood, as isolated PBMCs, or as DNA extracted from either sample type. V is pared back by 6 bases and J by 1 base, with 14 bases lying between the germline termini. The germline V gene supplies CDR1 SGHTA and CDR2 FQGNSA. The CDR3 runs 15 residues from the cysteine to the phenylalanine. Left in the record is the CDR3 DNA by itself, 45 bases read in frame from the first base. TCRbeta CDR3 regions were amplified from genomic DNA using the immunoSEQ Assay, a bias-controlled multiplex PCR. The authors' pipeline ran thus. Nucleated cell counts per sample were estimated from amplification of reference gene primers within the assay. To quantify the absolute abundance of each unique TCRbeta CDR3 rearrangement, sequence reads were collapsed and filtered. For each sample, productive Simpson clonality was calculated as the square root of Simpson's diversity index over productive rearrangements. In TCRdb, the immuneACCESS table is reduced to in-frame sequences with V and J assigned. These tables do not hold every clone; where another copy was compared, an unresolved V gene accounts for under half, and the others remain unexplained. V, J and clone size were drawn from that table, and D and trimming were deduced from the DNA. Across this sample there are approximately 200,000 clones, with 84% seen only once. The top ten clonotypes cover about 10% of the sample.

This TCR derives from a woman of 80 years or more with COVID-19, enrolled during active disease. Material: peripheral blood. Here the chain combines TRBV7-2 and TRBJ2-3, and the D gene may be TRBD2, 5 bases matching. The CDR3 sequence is CASRSTGIGTDTQYF. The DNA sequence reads TGTGCCAGCAGGTCAACGGGGATTGGCACAGATACGCAGTATTTT.